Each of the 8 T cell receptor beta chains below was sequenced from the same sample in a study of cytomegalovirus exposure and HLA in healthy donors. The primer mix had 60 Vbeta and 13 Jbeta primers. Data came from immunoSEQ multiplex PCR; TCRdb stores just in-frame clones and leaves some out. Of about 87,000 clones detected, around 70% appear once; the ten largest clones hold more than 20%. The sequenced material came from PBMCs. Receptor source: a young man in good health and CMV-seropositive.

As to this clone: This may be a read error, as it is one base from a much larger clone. DNA of the CDR3: TGTGCCAGCAGCTTAACAGGCTACGAGCAGTACTTC. Protein product: CASSLTGYEQYF. The V call is TRBV11-2, the J call TRBJ2-7; possible D gene TRBD1, 5 bases. V was cut by 2 bases and J by 3 bases, with 5 bases left in between. The germline V gene encodes CDR1 SGHAT and CDR2 FQNNGV. This CDR3 has 12 residues. Together with reference TRBV11-2 and TRBJ2-7, the CDR3 gives the full variable domain: EAGVAQSPRYKIIEKRQSVAFWCNPISGHATLYWYQQILGQGPKLLIQFQNNGVVDDSQLPKDRFSAERLKGVDSTLKIQPAKLEDSAVYLCASSLTGYEQYFGPGTRLTVT.

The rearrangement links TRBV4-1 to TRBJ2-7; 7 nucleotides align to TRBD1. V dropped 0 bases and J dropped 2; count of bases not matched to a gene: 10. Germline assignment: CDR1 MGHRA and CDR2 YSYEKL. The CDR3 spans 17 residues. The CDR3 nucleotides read TGCGCCAGCAGCCAAGATTCGAGACAGGGTTCGCCCTACGAGCAGTACTTC. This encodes CASSQDSRQGSPYEQYF.

CDR3 sequence: CASSSTRDTDTQYF. CDR3 DNA: TGTGCCAGCAGTTCTACGAGGGACACAGATACGCAGTATTTT. The V gene is TRBV28, the J gene TRBJ2-3, with D perhaps TRBD2 (5 bases). The CDR3 runs 14 residues. Germline CDR1 is MDHEN and CDR2 is SYDVKM. Trimming removed 4 bases from V and 2 bases from J, with 10 bases in between.

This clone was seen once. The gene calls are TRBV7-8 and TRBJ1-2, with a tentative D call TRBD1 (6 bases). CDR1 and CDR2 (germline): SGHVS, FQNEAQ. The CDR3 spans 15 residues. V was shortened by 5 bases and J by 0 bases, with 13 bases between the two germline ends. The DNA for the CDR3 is TGTGCCAGCAGCACCCGGACAGCTACTAACTATGGCTACACCTTC. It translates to CASSTRTATNYGYTF.

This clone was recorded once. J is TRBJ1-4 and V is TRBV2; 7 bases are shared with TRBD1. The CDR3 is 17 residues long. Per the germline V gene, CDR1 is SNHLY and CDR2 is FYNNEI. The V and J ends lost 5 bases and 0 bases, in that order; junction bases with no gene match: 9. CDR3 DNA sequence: TGTGCCAGCAGTCCGGACAGGAGCTTTTCAACTAATGAAAAACTGTTTTTT. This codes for CASSPDRSFSTNEKLFF.

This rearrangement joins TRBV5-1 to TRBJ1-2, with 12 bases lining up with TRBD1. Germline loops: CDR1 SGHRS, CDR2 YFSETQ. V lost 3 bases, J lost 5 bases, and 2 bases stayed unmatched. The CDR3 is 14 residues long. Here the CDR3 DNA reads TGCGCCAGCAGCTGGGACAGGGGGCCTTATGGCTACACCTTC. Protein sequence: CASSWDRGPYGYTF.

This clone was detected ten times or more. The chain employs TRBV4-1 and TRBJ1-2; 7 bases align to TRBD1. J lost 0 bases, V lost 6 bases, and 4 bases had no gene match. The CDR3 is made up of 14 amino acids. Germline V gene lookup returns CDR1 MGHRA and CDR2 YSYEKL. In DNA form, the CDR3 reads TGCGCCAGCAGGCCGGGACAGACTAACTATGGCTACACCTTC. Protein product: CASRPGQTNYGYTF.

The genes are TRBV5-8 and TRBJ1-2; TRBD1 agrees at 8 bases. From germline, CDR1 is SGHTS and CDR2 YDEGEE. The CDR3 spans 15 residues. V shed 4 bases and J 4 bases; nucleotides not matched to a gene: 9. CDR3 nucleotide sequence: TGTGCCAGCAGCCCCCGGACAGGGTCTGTCTATGGCTACACCTTC. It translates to CASSPRTGSVYGYTF.